This T cell receptor (beta chain) was profiled in a study of blood T cell repertoires in COVID-19. Germline loops: CDR1 LNHNV, CDR2 YYDKDF (reference sequence). The CDR3 is made up of 18 amino acids. The V and J ends lost 1 base and 4 bases, in that order; junction bases with no gene match: 10. The assay was immunoSEQ multiplex PCR, and TCRdb's table has in-frame clones only and misses some. The table shows fewer than 350,000 clones, with 85% to 90% occurring only once. The V call is TRBV15, the J call TRBJ2-5, with 12 bases lining up with TRBD1. Input material: PBMCs or T cells enriched from blood (not recorded which). The sequence was collected from a woman aged 60-75 years in a cohort exposed to, infected with or recovered from COVID-19 (not recorded which). Written as DNA, the CDR3 is TGTGCCACCAGCAGAGGGGGGACAGGGGGCAGCTTGACAGAGACCCAGTACTTC. It encodes CATSRGGTGGSLTETQYF.